These T cell receptor beta chains were read from a single sample in a study of blood T cell repertoires in COVID-19. Assay: immunoSEQ multiplex PCR; the TCRdb copy retains only in-frame clones and omits some. Among about 240,000 clones listed, 92% were seen once. The sequenced sample was peripheral blood. The receptors shown here come from a man aged 25-40 years with COVID-19, enrolled during active disease. The CDR3 runs from the conserved cysteine through the conserved F or W. Fields, in order: CDR3 length, D gene, V gene, J gene, clone size, CDR3 DNA, CDR3 protein. A D gene is named only where the DNA matches it firmly. Not all rows give a size; the values are once, few, many and, for expanded clones, a class.

13,-,TRBV5-5,TRBJ2-5,-,TGTGCCAGCAGCCCCACCCCAGGCGTGACCCAGTACTTC,CASSPTPGVTQYF
14,-,TRBV2,TRBJ1-5,-,TGTGCCAGCAGTGAAGAACAGAACAGACAGCCCCAGCATTTT,CASSEEQNRQPQHF
17,TRBD1,TRBV28,TRBJ1-5,-,TGTGCCAGCAGTTCCCTGGACAGGGTTTATAGCAATCAGCCCCAGCATTTT,CASSSLDRVYSNQPQHF
15,TRBD1,TRBV18,TRBJ1-6,-,TGTGCCAGCTCACCCGGGACAGACCTTAATTCACCCCTCCACTTT,CASSPGTDLNSPLHF
16,TRBD2,TRBV3-1/TRBV3-2,TRBJ2-2,-,TGTGCCAGCAGCTTTCGACTAGCGGCGAACACCGGGGAGCTGTTTTTT,CASSFRLAANTGELFF
12,-,TRBV25-1,TRBJ2-7,-,TGTGCCAGCAGTGAGGACATGGCTCAGCAGTACTTC,CASSEDMAQQYF
14,-,TRBV9,TRBJ1-3,once,TGTGCCAGCAGCCCTACAGGCTCTGGAAACACCATATATTTT,CASSPTGSGNTIYF
12,-,TRBV6-2/TRBV6-3,TRBJ2-2,-,TGTGCCAGCAGTTATGACTACGGGGAGCTGTTTTTT,CASSYDYGELFF
17,TRBD1,TRBV5-4,TRBJ2-2,few,TGTGCCAGCAGCTTTAAGCTCGGGACAGGGAACACCGGGGAGCTGTTTTTT,CASSFKLGTGNTGELFF
13,-,TRBV10-3,TRBJ1-5,-,TGTGCCATCAGTGCAGAGGTCGAGCAGCCCCAGCATTTT,CAISAEVEQPQHF
15,-,TRBV2,TRBJ2-2,once,TGTGCCAGCAGTGAACTAGGGGTGGACACCGGGGAGCTGTTTTTT,CASSELGVDTGELFF
13,TRBD2,TRBV2,TRBJ2-7,few,TGTGCCACTCGGACTAGCGGGGTCTACGAGCAGTACTTC,CATRTSGVYEQYF
17,-,TRBV5-1,TRBJ2-5,-,TGCGCCAGCAGCTTGGGACTTGGGACACAGTACCAAGAGACCCAGTACTTC,CASSLGLGTQYQETQYF
18,TRBD1,TRBV19,TRBJ1-2,-,TGTGCCAGTAGTATAGGGGGGACAGGGGGCGCGGAGAGCTATGGCTACACCTTC,CASSIGGTGGAESYGYTF
15,-,TRBV23-1,TRBJ1-5,-,TGCGCCAGCAGTCATCTGGACGGGAAAAATCAGCCCCAGCATTTT,CASSHLDGKNQPQHF
15,TRBD2,TRBV10-2,TRBJ2-1,once,TGCGCCAGCAGTGCGACTAGCGGATCCTACAATGAGCAGTTCTTC,CASSATSGSYNEQFF
14,-,TRBV9,TRBJ1-3,-,TGTGCCAGCAGCTCCCCCCCGGTGGGAAACACCATATATTTT,CASSSPPVGNTIYF
15,-,TRBV24-1,TRBJ2-3,-,TGTGCCACCAGTGATGCGGGACAGCTCACAGATACGCAGTATTTT,CATSDAGQLTDTQYF
14,-,TRBV19,TRBJ1-1,-,TGTGCCAGTAGTCCCCGCGGCCGATACACTGAAGCTTTCTTT,CASSPRGRYTEAFF
14,-,TRBV19,TRBJ1-5,-,TGTGCCAGTAGTGGAGGGGAGGGGCTTCAGCCCCAGCATTTT,CASSGGEGLQPQHF